Below, one TCR beta chain is given with its context. Produced via immunoSEQ multiplex PCR; TCRdb's table is partial and in-frame only. In the table there are approximately 170,000 clones, roughly 91% of which are singletons. This entry belongs to a study of blood T cell repertoires in COVID-19. Germline V gives CDR1 SGHDN, CDR2 FVKESK. The CDR3 length is 12 residues. The germline V and J ends were trimmed by 4 bases and 4 bases, with 5 bases remaining between them. The rearrangement uses TRBV14 and TRBJ1-5; no clear D. Sequencing was performed on peripheral blood. The source of this sequence is a man aged 50 or older who had recovered from COVID-19. CDR3 nucleotides: TGTGCCAGCAGCCTTTATAATCAGCCCCAGCATTTT. Residues: CASSLYNQPQHF. Full variable domain (outside the CDR3, taken from reference TRBV14 and TRBJ1-5): EAGVTQFPSHSVIEKGQTVTLRCDPISGHDNLYWYRRVMGKEIKFLLHFVKESKQDESGMPNNRFLAERTGGTYSTLKVQPAELEDSGVYFCASSLYNQPQHFGDGTRLSIL.